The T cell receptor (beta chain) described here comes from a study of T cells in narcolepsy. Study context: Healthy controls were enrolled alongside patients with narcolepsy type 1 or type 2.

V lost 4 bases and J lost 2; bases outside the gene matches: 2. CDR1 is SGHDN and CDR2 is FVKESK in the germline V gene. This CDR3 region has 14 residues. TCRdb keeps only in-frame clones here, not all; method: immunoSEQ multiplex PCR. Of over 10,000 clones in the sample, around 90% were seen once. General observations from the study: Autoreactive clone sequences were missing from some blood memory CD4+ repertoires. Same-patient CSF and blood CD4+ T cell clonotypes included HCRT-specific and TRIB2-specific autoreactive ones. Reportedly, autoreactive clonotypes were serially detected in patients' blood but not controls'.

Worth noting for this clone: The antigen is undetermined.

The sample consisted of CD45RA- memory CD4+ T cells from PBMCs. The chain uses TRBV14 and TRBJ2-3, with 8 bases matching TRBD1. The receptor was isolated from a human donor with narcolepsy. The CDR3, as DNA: TGTGCCAGCAGCCGGGACAGGTCCACAGATACGCAGTATTTT. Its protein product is CASSRDRSTDTQYF. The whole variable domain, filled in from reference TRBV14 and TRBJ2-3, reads EAGVTQFPSHSVIEKGQTVTLRCDPISGHDNLYWYRRVMGKEIKFLLHFVKESKQDESGMPNNRFLAERTGGTYSTLKVQPAELEDSGVYFCASSRDRSTDTQYFGPGTRLTVL.